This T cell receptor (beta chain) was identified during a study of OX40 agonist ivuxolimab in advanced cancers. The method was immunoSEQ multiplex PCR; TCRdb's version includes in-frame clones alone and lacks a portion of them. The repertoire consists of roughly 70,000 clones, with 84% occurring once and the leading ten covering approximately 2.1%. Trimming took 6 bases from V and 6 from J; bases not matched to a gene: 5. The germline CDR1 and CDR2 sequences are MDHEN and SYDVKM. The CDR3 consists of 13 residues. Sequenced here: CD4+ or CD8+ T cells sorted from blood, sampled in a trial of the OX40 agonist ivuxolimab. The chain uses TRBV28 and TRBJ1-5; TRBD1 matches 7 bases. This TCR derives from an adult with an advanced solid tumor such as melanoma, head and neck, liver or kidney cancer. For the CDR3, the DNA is TGTGCCAGCAGAGCAGGGGGTGTTCAGCCCCAGCATTTT. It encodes CASRAGGVQPQHF.